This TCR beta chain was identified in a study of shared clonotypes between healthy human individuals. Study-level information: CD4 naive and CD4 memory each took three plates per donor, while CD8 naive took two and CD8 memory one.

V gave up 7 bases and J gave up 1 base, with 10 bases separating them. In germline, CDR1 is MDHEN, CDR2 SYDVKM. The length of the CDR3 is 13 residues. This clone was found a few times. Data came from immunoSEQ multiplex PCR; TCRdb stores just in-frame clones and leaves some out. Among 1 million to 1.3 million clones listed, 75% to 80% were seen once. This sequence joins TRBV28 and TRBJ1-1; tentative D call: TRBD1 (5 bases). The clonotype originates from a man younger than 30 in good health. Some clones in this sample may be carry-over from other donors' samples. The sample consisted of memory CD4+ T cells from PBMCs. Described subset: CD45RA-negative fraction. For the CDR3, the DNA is TGTGCCAGCAAGGGGCAGACGAACACTGAAGCTTTCTTT. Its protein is CASKGQTNTEAFF.